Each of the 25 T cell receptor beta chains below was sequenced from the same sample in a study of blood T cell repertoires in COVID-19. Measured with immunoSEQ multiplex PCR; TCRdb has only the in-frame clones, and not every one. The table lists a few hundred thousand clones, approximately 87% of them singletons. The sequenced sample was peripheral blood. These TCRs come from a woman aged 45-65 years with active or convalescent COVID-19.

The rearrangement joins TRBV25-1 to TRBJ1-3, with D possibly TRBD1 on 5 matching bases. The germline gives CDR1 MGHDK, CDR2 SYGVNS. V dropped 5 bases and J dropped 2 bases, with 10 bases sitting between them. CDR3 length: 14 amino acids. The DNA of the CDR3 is TGTGCCAGCAGTACAGGTCTGGCTGGAAACACCATATATTTT. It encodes CASSTGLAGNTIYF. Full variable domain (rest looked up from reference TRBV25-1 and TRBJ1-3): EADIYQTPRYLVIGTGKKITLECSQTMGHDKMYWYQQDPGMELHLIHYSYGVNSTEKGDLSSESTVSRIRTEHFPLTLESARPSHTSQYLCASSTGLAGNTIYFGEGSWLTVV.

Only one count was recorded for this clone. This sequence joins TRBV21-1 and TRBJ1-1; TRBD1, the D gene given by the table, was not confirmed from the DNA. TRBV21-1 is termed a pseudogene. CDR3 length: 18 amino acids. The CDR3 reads CASSRPGTGVGGSTEAFF. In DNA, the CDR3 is TGTGCCAGCAGCAGGCCCGGGACAGGGGTTGGGGGATCCACTGAAGCTTTCTTT.

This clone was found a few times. CDR3 residues: CASSLDGSIAGELFF. The CDR3 nucleotides read TGTGCCAGCAGCTTGGACGGGAGTATCGCCGGGGAGCTGTTTTTT. The chain recombines TRBV5-4 with TRBJ2-2; D perhaps matches TRBD2 (6 bases). The CDR3 length is 15 residues. V lost 0 bases to trimming and J lost 6 bases, with 12 bases between them. Germline assignment: CDR1 SGHNT and CDR2 YYREEE (reference sequence). The full variable domain, its missing parts supplied by reference TRBV5-4 and TRBJ2-2, is ETGVTQSPTHLIKTRGQQVTLRCSSQSGHNTVSWYQQALGQGPQFIFQYYREEENGRGNFPPRFSGLQFPNYSSELNVNALELDDSALYLCASSLDGSIAGELFFGEGSRLTVL.

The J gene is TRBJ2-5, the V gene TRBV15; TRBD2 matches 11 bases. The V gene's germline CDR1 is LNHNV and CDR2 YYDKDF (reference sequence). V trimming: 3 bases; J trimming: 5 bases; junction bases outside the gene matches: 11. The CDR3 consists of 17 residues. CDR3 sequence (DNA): TGTGCCACCAGCAGTGGGACTAGCGGAGTCGTTGGGGAGACCCAGTACTTC. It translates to CATSSGTSGVVGETQYF. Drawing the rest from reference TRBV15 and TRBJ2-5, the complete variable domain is DAMVIQNPRYQVTQFGKPVTLSCSQTLNHNVMYWYQQKSSQAPKLLFHYYDKDFNNEADTPDNFQSRRPNTSFCFLDIRSPGLGDTAMYLCATSSGTSGVVGETQYFGPGTRLLVL.

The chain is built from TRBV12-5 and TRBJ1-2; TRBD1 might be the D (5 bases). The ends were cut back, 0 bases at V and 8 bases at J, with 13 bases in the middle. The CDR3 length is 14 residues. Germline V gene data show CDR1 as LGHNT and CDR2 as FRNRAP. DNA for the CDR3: TGTGCTAGTGGTTTGGTAGGGGCAGGGAAGGGCTACACCTTC. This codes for CASGLVGAGKGYTF.

The CDR3 reads CASSFQTITGANVLTF. The CDR3 region has the DNA TGTGCCAGCAGTTTCCAGACAATAACTGGGGCCAACGTCCTGACTTTC. The rearrangement uses TRBV27 and TRBJ2-6; D ambiguous. V shed 3 bases and J shed 2 bases, with 11 bases lying between them. The CDR3 runs 16 residues. Per the germline V gene, CDR1 is MNHEY and CDR2 is SMNVEV (reference sequence).

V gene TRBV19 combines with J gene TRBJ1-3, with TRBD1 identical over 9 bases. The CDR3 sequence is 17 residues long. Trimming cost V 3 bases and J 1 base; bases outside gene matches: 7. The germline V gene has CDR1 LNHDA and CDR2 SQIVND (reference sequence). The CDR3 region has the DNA TGTGCCAGTAGTATTGAACAGGGGGCGAAGTCTGGAAACACCATATATTTT. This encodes CASSIEQGAKSGNTIYF.

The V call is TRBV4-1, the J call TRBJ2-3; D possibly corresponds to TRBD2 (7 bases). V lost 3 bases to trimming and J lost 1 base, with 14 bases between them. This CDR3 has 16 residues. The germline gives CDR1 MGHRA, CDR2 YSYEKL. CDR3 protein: CASSHARGAGTDTQYF. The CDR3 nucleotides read TGCGCCAGCAGCCACGCACGGGGGGCAGGCACAGATACGCAGTATTTT.

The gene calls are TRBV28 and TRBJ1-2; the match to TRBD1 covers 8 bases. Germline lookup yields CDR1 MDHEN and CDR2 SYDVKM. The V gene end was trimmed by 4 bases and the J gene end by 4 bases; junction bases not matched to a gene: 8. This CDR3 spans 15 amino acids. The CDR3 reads CASSSGTGHFYGYTF. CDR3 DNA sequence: TGTGCCAGCAGTTCCGGGACAGGTCATTTCTATGGCTACACCTTC.

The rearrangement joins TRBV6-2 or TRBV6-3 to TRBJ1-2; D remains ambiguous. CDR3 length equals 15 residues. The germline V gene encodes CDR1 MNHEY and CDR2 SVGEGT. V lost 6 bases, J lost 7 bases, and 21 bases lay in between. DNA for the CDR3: TGTGCCAGCAGCCGATCGGGAGGTTTATTCGCTGGCTACACCTTC. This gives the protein CASSRSGGLFAGYTF.

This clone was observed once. CDR3 bases: TGTGCCAGCATGACTTCCGGGGAGCTGTTTTTT. Protein: CASMTSGELFF. J is TRBJ2-2 and V is TRBV9, with D hard to call. The CDR3 has 11 residues. Between the trimmed V and J ends, which lost 6 bases and 6 bases, there was a span of 6 bases. CDR1 is SGDLS, CDR2 YYNGEE, per germline.

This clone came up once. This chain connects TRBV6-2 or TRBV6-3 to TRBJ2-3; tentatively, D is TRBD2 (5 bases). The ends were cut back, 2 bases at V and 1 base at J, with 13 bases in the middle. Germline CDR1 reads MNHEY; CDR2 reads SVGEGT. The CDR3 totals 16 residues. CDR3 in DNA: TGTGCCAGCAGTTACATGGCTAGCCTGCGCACAGATACGCAGTATTTT. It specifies CASSYMASLRTDTQYF.

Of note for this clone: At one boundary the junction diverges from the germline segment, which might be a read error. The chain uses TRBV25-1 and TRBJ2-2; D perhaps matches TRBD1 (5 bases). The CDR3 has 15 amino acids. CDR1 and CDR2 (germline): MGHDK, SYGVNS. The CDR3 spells CASSDGRGNTGELFF. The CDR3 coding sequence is TGTGCCAGTAGTGATGGAAGGGGCAACACCGGGGAGCTGTTTTTT. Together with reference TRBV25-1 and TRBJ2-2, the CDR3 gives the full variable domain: EADIYQTPRYLVIGTGKKITLECSQTMGHDKMYWYQQDPGMELHLIHYSYGVNSTEKGDLSSESTVSRIRTEHFPLTLESARPSHTSQYLCASSDGRGNTGELFFGEGSRLTVL.

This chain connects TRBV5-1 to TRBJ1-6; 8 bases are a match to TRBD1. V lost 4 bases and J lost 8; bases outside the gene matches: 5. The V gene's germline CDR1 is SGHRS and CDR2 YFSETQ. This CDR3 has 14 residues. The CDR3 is CASSRSGGDSPLHF. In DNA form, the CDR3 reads TGCGCCAGCAGCCGCTCAGGGGGCGATTCACCCCTCCACTTT.

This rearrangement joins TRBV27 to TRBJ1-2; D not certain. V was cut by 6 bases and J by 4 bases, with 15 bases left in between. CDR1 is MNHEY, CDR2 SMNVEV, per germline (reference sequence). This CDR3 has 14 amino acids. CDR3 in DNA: TGTGCCAGCAGGCCCCGTGGAGCTCCCTATGGCTACACCTTC. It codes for CASRPRGAPYGYTF.

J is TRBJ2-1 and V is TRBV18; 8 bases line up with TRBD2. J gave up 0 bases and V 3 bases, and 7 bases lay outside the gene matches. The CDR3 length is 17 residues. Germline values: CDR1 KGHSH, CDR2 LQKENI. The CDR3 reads CASSPREGGASYNEQFF. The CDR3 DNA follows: TGTGCCAGCTCACCCCGGGAGGGGGGGGCCTCCTACAATGAGCAGTTCTTC.

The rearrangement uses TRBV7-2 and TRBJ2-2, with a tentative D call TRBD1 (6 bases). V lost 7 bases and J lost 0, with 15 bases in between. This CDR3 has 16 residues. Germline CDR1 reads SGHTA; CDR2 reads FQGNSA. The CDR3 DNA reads TGTGCCAGCACCTCCACACAGGGTCCGAACACCGGGGAGCTGTTTTTT. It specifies CASTSTQGPNTGELFF.

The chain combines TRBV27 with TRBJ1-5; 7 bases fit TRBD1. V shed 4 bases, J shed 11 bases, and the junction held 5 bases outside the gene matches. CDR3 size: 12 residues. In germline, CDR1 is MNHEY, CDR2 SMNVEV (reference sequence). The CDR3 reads CASSSTGVAQHF. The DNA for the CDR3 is TGTGCCAGCAGTTCCACAGGGGTGGCCCAGCATTTT.

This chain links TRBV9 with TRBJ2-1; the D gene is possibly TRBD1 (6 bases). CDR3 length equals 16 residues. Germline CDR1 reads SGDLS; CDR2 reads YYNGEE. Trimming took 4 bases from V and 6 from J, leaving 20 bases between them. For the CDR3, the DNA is TGTGCCAGCAGCCCCTGGGCACAGGGAAAGGGCAATGAGCAGTTCTTC. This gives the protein CASSPWAQGKGNEQFF. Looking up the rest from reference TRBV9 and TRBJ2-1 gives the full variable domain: DSGVTQTPKHLITATGQRVTLRCSPRSGDLSVYWYQQSLDQGLQFLIQYYNGEERAKGNILERFSAQQFPDLHSELNLSSLELGDSALYFCASSPWAQGKGNEQFFGPGTRLTVL.

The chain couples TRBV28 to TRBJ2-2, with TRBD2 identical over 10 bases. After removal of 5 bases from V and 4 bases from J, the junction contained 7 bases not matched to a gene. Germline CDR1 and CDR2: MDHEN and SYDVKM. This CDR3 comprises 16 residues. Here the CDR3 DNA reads TGTGCCAGCAGTCGACCTTGGACTAGCGGCACCGGGGAGCTGTTTTTT. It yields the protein CASSRPWTSGTGELFF.

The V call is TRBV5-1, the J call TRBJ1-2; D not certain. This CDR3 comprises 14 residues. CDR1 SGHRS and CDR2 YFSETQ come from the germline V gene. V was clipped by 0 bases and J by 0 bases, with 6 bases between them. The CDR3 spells CASSLDQSNYGYTF. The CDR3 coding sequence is TGCGCCAGCAGCTTGGACCAGTCTAACTATGGCTACACCTTC.

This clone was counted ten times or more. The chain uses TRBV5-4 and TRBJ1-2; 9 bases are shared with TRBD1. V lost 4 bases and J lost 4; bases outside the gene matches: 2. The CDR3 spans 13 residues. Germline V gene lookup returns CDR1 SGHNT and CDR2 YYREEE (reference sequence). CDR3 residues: CASSEDRGYGYTF. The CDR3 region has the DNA TGTGCCAGCAGCGAGGACAGGGGCTATGGCTACACCTTC. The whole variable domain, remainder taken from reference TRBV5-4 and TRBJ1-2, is ETGVTQSPTHLIKTRGQQVTLRCSSQSGHNTVSWYQQALGQGPQFIFQYYREEENGRGNFPPRFSGLQFPNYSSELNVNALELDDSALYLCASSEDRGYGYTFGSGTRLTVV.

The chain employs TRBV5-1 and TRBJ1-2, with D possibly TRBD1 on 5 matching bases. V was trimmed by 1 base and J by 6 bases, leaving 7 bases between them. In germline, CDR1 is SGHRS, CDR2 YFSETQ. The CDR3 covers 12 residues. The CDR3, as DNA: TGCGCCAGCAGCTTGAAGGGGCATGGCTACACCTTC. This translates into CASSLKGHGYTF.

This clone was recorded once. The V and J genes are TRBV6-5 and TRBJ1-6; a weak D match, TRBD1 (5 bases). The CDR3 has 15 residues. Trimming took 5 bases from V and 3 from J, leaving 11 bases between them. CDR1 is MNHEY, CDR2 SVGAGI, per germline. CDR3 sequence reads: CASSQRTSYNSPLHF. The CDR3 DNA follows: TGTGCCAGCAGTCAGAGGACAAGCTATAATTCACCCCTCCACTTT.

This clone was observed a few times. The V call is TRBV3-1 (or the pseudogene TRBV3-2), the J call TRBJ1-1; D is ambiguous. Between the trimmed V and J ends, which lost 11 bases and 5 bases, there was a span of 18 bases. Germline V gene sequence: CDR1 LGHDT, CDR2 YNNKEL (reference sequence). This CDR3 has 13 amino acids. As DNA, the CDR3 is TGTGCCGCCCGGGGATTGTCGTCGACTGAAGCTTTCTTT. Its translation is CAARGLSSTEAFF.